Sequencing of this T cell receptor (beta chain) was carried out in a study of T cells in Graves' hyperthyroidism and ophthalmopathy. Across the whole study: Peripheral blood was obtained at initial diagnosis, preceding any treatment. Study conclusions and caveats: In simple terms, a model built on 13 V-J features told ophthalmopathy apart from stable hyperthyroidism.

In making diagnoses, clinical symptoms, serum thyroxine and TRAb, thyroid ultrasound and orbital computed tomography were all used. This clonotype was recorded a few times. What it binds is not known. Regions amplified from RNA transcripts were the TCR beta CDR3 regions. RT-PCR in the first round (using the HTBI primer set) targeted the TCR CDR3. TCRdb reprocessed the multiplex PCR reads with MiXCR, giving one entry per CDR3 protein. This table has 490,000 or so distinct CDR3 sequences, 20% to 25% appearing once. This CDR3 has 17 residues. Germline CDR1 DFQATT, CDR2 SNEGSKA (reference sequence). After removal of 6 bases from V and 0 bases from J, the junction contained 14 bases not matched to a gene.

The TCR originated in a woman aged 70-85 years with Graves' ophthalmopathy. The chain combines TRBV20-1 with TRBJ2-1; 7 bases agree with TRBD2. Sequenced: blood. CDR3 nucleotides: TGCAGTGCCCCCGACTGGGGCGGGAGAGCCTCCTACAATGAGCAGTTCTTC. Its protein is CSAPDWGGRASYNEQFF.